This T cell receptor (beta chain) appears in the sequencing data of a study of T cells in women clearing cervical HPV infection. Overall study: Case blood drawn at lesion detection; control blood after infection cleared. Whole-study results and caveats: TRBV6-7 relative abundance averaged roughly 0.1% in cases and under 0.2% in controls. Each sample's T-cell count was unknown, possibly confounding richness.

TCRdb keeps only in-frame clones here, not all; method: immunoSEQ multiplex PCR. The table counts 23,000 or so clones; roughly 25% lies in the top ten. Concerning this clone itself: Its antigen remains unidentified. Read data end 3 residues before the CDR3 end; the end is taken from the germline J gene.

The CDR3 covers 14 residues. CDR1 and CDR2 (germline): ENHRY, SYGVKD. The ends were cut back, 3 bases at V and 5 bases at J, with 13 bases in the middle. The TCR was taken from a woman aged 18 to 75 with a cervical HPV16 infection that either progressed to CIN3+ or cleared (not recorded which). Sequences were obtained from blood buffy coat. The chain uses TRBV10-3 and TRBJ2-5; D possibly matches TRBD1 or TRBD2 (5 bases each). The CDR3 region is CAISERGVWETQYF. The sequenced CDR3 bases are TGTGCCATCAGTGAAAGGGGAGTATGGGAGACC.